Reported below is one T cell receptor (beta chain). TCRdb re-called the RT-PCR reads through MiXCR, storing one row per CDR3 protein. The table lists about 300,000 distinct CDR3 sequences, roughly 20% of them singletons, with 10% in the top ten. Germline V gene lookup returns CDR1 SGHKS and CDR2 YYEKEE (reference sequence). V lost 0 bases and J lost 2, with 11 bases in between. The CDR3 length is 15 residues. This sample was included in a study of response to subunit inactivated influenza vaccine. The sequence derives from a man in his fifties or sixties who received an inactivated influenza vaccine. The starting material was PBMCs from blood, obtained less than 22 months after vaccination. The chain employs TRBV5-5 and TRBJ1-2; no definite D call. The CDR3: CASSLAPSENYGYTF. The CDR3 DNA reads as TGTGCCAGCAGCTTGGCCCCCTCGGAGAACTATGGCTACACCTTC.